This T cell receptor (delta chain) was identified in a study of gamma-delta T cells after stem cell transplantation (dated by TCRdb to 2016 to 2017). Libraries were prepared through RT-PCR. The instrument was an Illumina MiSeq. Clone calls in TCRdb were regenerated from the public reads with CATT, after which identical DNA sequences shared one row. This sample holds fewer than 13,000 delta-chain clones; 1.3% were observed only once. The top ten clonotypes cover under 13% of the sample. This clone was counted between two and nine times. Its target antigen remains unknown. The TCRdb protein, from a much larger clone, departs from this DNA's translation at residue 9, likely by read error; the protein shown derives from the DNA. Sequenced: gamma-delta T cells. This TCR came from a human donor. It is not recorded whose cells these are; they may come from a transplant donor.

CDR3 sequence: CACDLLGAPHTDKLIF. The DNA reads as follows: TGTGCCTGTGACCTACTGGGGGCCCCGCACACCGATAAACTCATCTTT. Recombination connected TRDV2 to TRDJ1; 8 central nucleotides agree with TRDD3. The CDR3 covers 16 residues, taking in both the cysteine and the phenylalanine. Only CDR3 DNA is held: 48 bases, read in frame from base 1. The CDR1 and CDR2 encoded by the germline V gene are GEAIGNYY and EKD. V and J are trimmed by 3 bases and 0 bases, and the gene matches miss 8 bases of the junction.